This TCR beta chain was identified during a study of OX40 agonist ivuxolimab in advanced cancers. Study information: Ivuxolimab doses were 0.01, 0.1, 0.3, 1.5, 3 or 10 mg/kg every 2 weeks. A history of anti-PD-1, anti-PD-L1 or anti-CTLA-4 therapy was acceptable, and around 36% had some. Whole-study findings and limits: Expanded clones were, on average, more numerous among CD8+ T cells than CD4+.

CDR3 length equals 13 residues. Profiling relied on immunoSEQ multiplex PCR, and the TCRdb table lists in-frame clones only, not all of them. Among about 82,000 clones listed, more than 80% were seen once. About this clone itself: Its target is not known.

The V call is TRBV21-1, the J call TRBJ2-7; the table's D gene call, TRBD2, was not cross checked with the DNA. TRBV21-1 is labeled a pseudogene. This specimen was CD4+ or CD8+ T cells sorted from blood, taken in a trial of the OX40 agonist ivuxolimab. This clonotype was obtained from an adult with an advanced solid tumor such as melanoma, head and neck, liver or kidney cancer. This CDR3 reads CASPWREVYEQYF. In DNA, the CDR3 is TGTGCCAGTCCGTGGCGGGAGGTATACGAGCAGTACTTC.